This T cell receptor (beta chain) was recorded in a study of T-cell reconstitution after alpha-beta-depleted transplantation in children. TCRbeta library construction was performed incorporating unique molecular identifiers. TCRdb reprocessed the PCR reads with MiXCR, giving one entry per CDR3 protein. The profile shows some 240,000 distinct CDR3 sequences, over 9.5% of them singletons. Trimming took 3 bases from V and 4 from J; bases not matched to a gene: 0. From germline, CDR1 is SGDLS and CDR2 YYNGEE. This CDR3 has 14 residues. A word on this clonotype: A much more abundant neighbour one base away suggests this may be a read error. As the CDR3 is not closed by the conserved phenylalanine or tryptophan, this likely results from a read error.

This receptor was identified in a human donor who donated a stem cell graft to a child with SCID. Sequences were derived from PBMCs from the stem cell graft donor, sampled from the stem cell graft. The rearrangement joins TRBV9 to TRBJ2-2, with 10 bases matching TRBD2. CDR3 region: CASSERGGTGELFL. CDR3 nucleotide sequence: TGTGCCAGCAGCGAGCGGGGGGGCACCGGGGAGCTGTTTCTT.